The present TCR beta chain was sequenced within a study of T cells in localized non-small cell lung cancer. General study findings and limits: When the top 100 tumor clones were examined, a median around 61 of them also appeared in the adjacent lung, which was paired and uninvolved. Highest T cell clonality was seen in uninvolved adjacent lung, surpassing that measured in tumor. With higher T cell density in blood came longer overall survival.

As regards this clone: What it recognizes is unknown.

Sequenced by immunoSEQ multiplex PCR; TCRdb stores in-frame clones only, minus some. The table lists under 55,000 clones, about 78% of them singletons. The material was PBMCs, obtained before any cancer treatment. The clonotype was recovered from a woman between 35 and 75 years old with stage II lung adenocarcinoma.

The CDR3 nucleotides are TGTGCCAGTAGTATAGGGTGGGACACAGATACGCAGTATTTT. Protein sequence: CASSIGWDTDTQYF. The chain employs TRBV19 and TRBJ2-3; D is uncertain. The germline CDR1 and CDR2 sequences are LNHDA and SQIVND (reference sequence). The CDR3 has 14 residues. V was cut by 1 base and J by 2 bases, with 7 bases left in between.